Below are 20 T cell receptor beta chains sequenced from a single sample in a study of blood T cells in healthy people across ages. Next came a second PCR, run for about 7 to 12 cycles, which used a sample-barcoded 5' primer along with a J-beta primer mix. TCRdb used MiXCR to reprocess the 5' RACE reads, holding one entry per CDR3 protein. Of 850,000 or so distinct CDR3 sequences listed, 29% are singletons. Sequencing was carried out using blood. The origin of the receptors is a woman aged 80 or over in good health.

This clonotype was detected ten times or more. This chain uses TRBV24-1 with TRBJ2-3, with 8 bases lining up with TRBD1. Germline V gene data show CDR1 as KGHDR and CDR2 as SFDVKD. V shed 0 bases and J 7 bases; nucleotides not matched to a gene: 8. The CDR3 length is 16 residues. This CDR3 reads CATSDLAGGVTNTQYF. The CDR3 DNA is TGTGCCACCAGTGATTTGGCAGGGGGCGTCACCAATACGCAGTATTTT.

This clonotype has a count of ten or more. The J gene is TRBJ2-5, the V gene TRBV7-2; 8 nucleotides line up with TRBD2. The germline V gene encodes CDR1 SGHTA and CDR2 FQGNSA. V dropped 0 bases and J dropped 5; count of bases not matched to a gene: 5. The CDR3 is 15 residues long. The CDR3 region has the DNA TGTGCCAGCAGCTTAGCATTAGCGGGAAGGGAGACCCAGTACTTC. This codes for CASSLALAGRETQYF.

This clonotype was detected a few times. V gene TRBV30 combines with J gene TRBJ2-3, with a tentative D call TRBD2 (6 bases). V shed 1 base and J shed 0 bases, with 8 bases lying between them. This CDR3 has 14 amino acids. In germline, CDR1 is GTSNPN, CDR2 SVGIG (reference sequence). The CDR3 region has the DNA TGTGCCTGGAGTGCGGGGACTAGCACAGATACGCAGTATTTT. This gives the protein CAWSAGTSTDTQYF.

This clonotype occurred many times. The chain carries TRBV6-2 or TRBV6-3 and TRBJ1-5, with D possibly being TRBD1 (5 bases). This CDR3 has 16 residues. The germline V gene encodes CDR1 MNHEY and CDR2 SVGEGT. V lost 8 bases and J lost 1, with 18 bases in between. The CDR3: CASEGPQGLSNQPQHF. The CDR3 bases are TGTGCCAGCGAAGGACCCCAGGGTTTGAGCAATCAGCCCCAGCATTTT.

About this clonotype: A much larger clone differs by one base, so this may be a read error. This chain uses TRBV11-2 with TRBJ2-4; D is perhaps TRBD2 (6 bases). With the DNA end fitting TRBJ2-7 better, the J assignment may be wrong. Germline values: CDR1 SGHAT, CDR2 FQNNGV. The CDR3 totals 12 residues. The CDR3 DNA sequence: TGTGTCAGCAGCGACCGGGACTTCGAGCAGTACTTC. Translating gives CVSSDRDFEQYF.

The chain uses TRBV7-9 and TRBJ1-4; TRBD1 matches 8 bases. The CDR3 is made up of 16 amino acids. Germline values: CDR1 SEHNR, CDR2 FQNEAQ (reference sequence). The V and J ends lost 5 bases and 8 bases, in that order; junction bases with no gene match: 13. The CDR3 is CASSRSSPGGAEKLFF. CDR3 nucleotide sequence: TGTGCCAGCAGCCGAAGCTCTCCAGGGGGCGCCGAAAAACTGTTTTTT.

This clonotype was counted ten times or more. J is TRBJ2-2 and V is TRBV7-2; no reliable D call. This CDR3 region has 13 residues. Between the trimmed V and J ends, which lost 6 bases and 7 bases, there was a span of 12 bases. CDR1 is SGHTA and CDR2 is FQGNSA in the germline V gene. The CDR3: CASSSRQDGELFF. As DNA, the CDR3 is TGTGCCAGCAGTTCCCGGCAAGACGGGGAGCTGTTTTTT.

This sequence joins TRBV5-6 and TRBJ2-5; D tentatively fits TRBD1 or TRBD2 (5 bases each). Looked up from germline, CDR1 is SGHDT and CDR2 is YYEEEE. Trimming pared 4 bases from V and 2 bases from J, leaving 21 bases between. The CDR3 runs 17 residues. This CDR3 is CASSVDPGTVRQETQYF. The CDR3, as DNA: TGTGCCAGCAGCGTAGATCCCGGGACGGTCAGACAAGAGACCCAGTACTTC.

This clonotype was detected only once. The chain links TRBV2 to TRBJ1-2; D is possibly TRBD1 (5 bases). This CDR3 spans 14 amino acids. Germline lookup yields CDR1 SNHLY and CDR2 FYNNEI. V dropped 6 bases and J dropped 8 bases, with 19 bases sitting between them. The CDR3: CASRQSGGSGGYTF. CDR3 coding DNA: TGTGCCAGCAGGCAATCGGGGGGGAGTGGGGGCTACACCTTC.

This chain uses TRBV5-1 with TRBJ2-7; possible D gene TRBD1, 6 bases. CDR3 length: 14 amino acids. V dropped 4 bases and J dropped 1 base, with 12 bases sitting between them. The germline V gene has CDR1 SGHRS and CDR2 YFSETQ. Here the CDR3 reads CASSPRTASYEQYF. The CDR3 region has the DNA TGCGCCAGCAGCCCGCGGACAGCATCCTACGAGCAGTACTTC. The full variable domain, completed using reference TRBV5-1 and TRBJ2-7, is KAGVTQTPRYLIKTRGQQVTLSCSPISGHRSVSWYQQTPGQGLQFLFEYFSETQRNKGNFPGRFSGRQFSNSRSEMNVSTLELGDSALYLCASSPRTASYEQYFGPGTRLTVT.

This clonotype appeared many times. The chain is built from TRBV10-2 and TRBJ2-7; D might be TRBD1 (6 bases). The CDR3 covers 14 residues. The V end was cut by 5 bases, the J end by 4 bases, with 15 bases between. Germline CDR1 reads WSHSY; CDR2 reads SAAADI. This CDR3 reads CASSRLRDMYEQYF. In nucleotides, the CDR3 is TGCGCCAGCAGTCGCCTCCGGGACATGTACGAGCAGTACTTC.

Many counts were recorded for this clonotype. The chain uses TRBV6-5 and TRBJ2-7; 8 nucleotides agree with TRBD2. V trimming: 5 bases; J trimming: 3 bases; junction bases outside the gene matches: 9. Germline CDR1 and CDR2: MNHEY and SVGAGI. CDR3 length equals 15 residues. The CDR3 loop reads CASSLSGTSRYEQYF. The DNA for the CDR3 is TGTGCCAGCAGTCTCTCTGGGACTAGTCGCTACGAGCAGTACTTC.

About this clonotype: A much larger clone is a single base away; this may be a read error. The chain couples TRBV20-1 to TRBJ2-7; a weak D match, TRBD1 (5 bases). The ends were cut back, 0 bases at V and 7 bases at J, with 22 bases in the middle. The CDR3 is 16 residues long. Germline V lookup: CDR1 DFQATT, CDR2 SNEGSKA (reference sequence). CDR3 DNA sequence: TGCAGTGCTAGAGATCGTGACAGCCTCTCTGGCAATGAGCAGTACTTC. The encoded protein is CSARDRDSLSGNEQYF.

This clonotype has at least ten counts. V and J are TRBV20-1 and TRBJ2-7; possibly TRBD1 for D (6 bases). Trimming pared 2 bases from V and 3 bases from J, leaving 14 bases between. Germline lookup yields CDR1 DFQATT and CDR2 SNEGSKA (reference sequence). The CDR3 is 14 residues long. CDR3: CSARSRGKRYEQYF. For the CDR3, the DNA is TGCAGTGCTAGATCAAGGGGGAAACGCTACGAGCAGTACTTC.

This clonotype was found many times. The chain uses TRBV7-2 and TRBJ2-7; D tentatively reads TRBD1 or TRBD2 (5 bases each). This CDR3 spans 14 amino acids. Per the germline V gene, CDR1 is SGHTA and CDR2 is FQGNSA. The ends were cut back, 4 bases at V and 2 bases at J, with 12 bases in the middle. The chain's CDR3 is CASSWGDGAYEQYF. CDR3 in DNA: TGTGCCAGCAGCTGGGGCGACGGGGCCTACGAGCAGTACTTC. Supplemented by reference TRBV7-2 and TRBJ2-7, the full variable domain reads GAGVSQSPSNKVTEKGKDVELRCDPISGHTALYWYRQSLGQGLEFLIYFQGNSAPDKSGLPSDRFSAERTGGSVSTLTIQRTQQEDSAVYLCASSWGDGAYEQYFGPGTRLTVT.

In regard to this clonotype: A much bigger clone sits one base away, suggesting this may be a read error. The chain employs TRBV7-8 and TRBJ2-1, with 9 bases fitting TRBD1. The CDR3 loop spans 15 amino acids. The germline V gene encodes CDR1 SGHVS and CDR2 FQNEAQ. The J segment lost 5 bases and the V segment lost 3 bases, leaving 5 bases of the junction unmatched. CDR3 DNA: TGTGCCAGCAGCTTTTACGGGACAGGGAACAATGAGCAGTTCTTC. Its translation: CASSFYGTGNNEQFF.

This clonotype was recorded at least ten times. The V gene is TRBV5-5, the J gene TRBJ1-2; D call uncertain. The V and J ends lost 4 bases and 4 bases respectively, with 11 bases between them. The CDR3 consists of 13 residues. Germline CDR1 is SGHKS and CDR2 is YYEKEE (reference sequence). The CDR3 sequence: CASSAVLGYGYTF. CDR3 nucleotides: TGTGCCAGCAGCGCTGTGCTGGGCTATGGCTACACCTTC. Complete variable domain (other parts from reference TRBV5-5 and TRBJ1-2): DAGVTQSPTHLIKTRGQQVTLRCSPISGHKSVSWYQQVLGQGPQFIFQYYEKEERGRGNFPDRFSARQFPNYSSELNVNALLLGDSALYLCASSAVLGYGYTFGSGTRLTVV.

This clonotype was found many times. This chain connects TRBV4-3 to TRBJ1-1; D possibly corresponds to TRBD1 (5 bases). CDR3 length: 14 residues. The germline CDR1 and CDR2 sequences are LGHNA and YSLEER. V lost 0 bases and J lost 0, with 5 bases in between. CDR3 amino acids: CASSQDRVNTEAFF. CDR3 nucleotides: TGCGCCAGCAGCCAAGACAGGGTGAACACTGAAGCTTTCTTT.

In this sample, this clonotype turned up many times. V and J are TRBV6-2 or TRBV6-3 and TRBJ1-2; 7 bases line up with TRBD1. The CDR3 extends over 15 amino acids. Trimming at V came to 2 bases and at J to 1 base, leaving 4 bases not matched to a gene. Germline lookup yields CDR1 MNHEY and CDR2 SVGEGT. The CDR3: CASSYGQAINYGYTF. Written as DNA, the CDR3 is TGTGCCAGCAGTTACGGACAGGCGATTAACTATGGCTACACCTTC.

V and J are TRBV7-2 and TRBJ1-1; 7 positions match TRBD1. The CDR3 is made up of 14 amino acids. CDR1 and CDR2 from the germline V gene are SGHTA and FQGNSA. V trimming: 7 bases; J trimming: 5 bases; junction bases outside the gene matches: 10. CDR3 DNA sequence: TGTGCCAGCAACTGGGGGAGGGGGCGGACTGAAGCTTTCTTT. It is translated as CASNWGRGRTEAFF.